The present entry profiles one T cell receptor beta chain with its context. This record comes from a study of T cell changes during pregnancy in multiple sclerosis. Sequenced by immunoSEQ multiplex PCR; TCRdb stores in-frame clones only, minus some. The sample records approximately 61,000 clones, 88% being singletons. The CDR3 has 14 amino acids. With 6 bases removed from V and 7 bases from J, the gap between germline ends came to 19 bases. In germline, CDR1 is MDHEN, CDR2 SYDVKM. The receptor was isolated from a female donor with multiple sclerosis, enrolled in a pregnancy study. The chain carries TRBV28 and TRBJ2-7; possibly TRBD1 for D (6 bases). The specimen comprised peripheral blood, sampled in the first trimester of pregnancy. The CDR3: CASSPDRPVGEQYF. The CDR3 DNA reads TGTGCCAGCAGCCCGGACAGACCCGTGGGGGAGCAGTACTTC. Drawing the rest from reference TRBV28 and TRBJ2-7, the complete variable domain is DVKVTQSSRYLVKRTGEKVFLECVQDMDHENMFWYRQDPGLGLRLIYFSYDVKMKEKGDIPEGYSVSREKKERFSLILESASTNQTSMYLCASSPDRPVGEQYFGPGTRLTVT.